This T cell receptor beta chain comes out of a study of spatial heterogeneity in lung cancer. Time point described: sample taken at primary tumor resection. Unsorted tumor, nontumor lung tissue or cryopreserved PBMC supplied the whole RNA. The table lists this clonotype with a few counts. Its antigen is undetermined. Notes on the study in general: Mutation tallies in tumors tracked expanded intratumoral alpha and beta TCR counts.

Trimming removed 0 bases at V and 15 bases at J, with 15 bases between. This CDR3 has 13 amino acids. The germline CDR1 and CDR2 sequences are LGHDT and YNNKEL (reference sequence). A unique molecular identifier was carried by every single TCR cDNA molecule. TCRdb reanalysed the 5' RACE reads using MiXCR and keeps one entry per CDR3 protein. The data show 20,000 to 25,000 distinct CDR3 sequences, roughly 10% seen once. The source of this sequence is a male donor with early-stage non-small cell lung cancer. This sequence joins TRBV3-1 and TRBJ2-1, with D maybe TRBD2 (6 bases). Sequencing used lung tumor tissue, obtained at surgery. CDR3: CASSQDEEGSRFF. DNA for the CDR3: TGTGCCAGCAGCCAAGATGAGGAGGGAAGCCGGTTCTTC.